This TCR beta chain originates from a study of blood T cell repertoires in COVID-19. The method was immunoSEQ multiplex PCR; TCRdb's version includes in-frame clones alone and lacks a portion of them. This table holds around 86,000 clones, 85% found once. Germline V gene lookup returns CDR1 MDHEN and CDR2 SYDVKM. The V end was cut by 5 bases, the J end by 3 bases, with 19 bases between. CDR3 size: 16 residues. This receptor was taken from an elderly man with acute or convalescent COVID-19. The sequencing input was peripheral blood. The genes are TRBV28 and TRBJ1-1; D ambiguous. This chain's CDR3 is CASSSRKLARDTEAFF. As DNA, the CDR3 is TGTGCCAGCAGTAGCCGGAAGTTGGCGAGGGACACTGAAGCTTTCTTT. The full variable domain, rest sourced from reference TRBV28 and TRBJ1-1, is DVKVTQSSRYLVKRTGEKVFLECVQDMDHENMFWYRQDPGLGLRLIYFSYDVKMKEKGDIPEGYSVSREKKERFSLILESASTNQTSMYLCASSSRKLARDTEAFFGQGTRLTVV.